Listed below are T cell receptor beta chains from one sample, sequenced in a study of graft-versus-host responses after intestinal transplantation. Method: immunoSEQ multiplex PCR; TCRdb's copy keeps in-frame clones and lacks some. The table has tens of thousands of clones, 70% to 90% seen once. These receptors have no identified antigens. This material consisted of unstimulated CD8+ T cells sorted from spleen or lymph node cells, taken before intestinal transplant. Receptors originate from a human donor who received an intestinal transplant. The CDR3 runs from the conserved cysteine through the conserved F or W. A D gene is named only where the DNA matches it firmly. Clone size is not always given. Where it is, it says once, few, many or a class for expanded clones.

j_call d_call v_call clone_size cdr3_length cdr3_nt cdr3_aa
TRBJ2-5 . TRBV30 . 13 TGTGCCTGGAAACGGGGGGCCGGAGAGACCCAGTACTTC CAWKRGAGETQYF
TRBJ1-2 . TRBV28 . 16 TGTGCCAGCAGTCCCCCCGGGGGGGGCTGGTACTATGGCTACACCTTC CASSPPGGGWYYGYTF
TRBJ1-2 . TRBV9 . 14 TGTGCCAGCAGTGGGGTCGGGTACGGGGTGGCCTACACCTTC CASSGVGYGVAYTF
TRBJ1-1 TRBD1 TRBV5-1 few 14 TGCGCCAGCAGCTATTGGACAGGGGGCCAAGGAGCTTTCTTT CASSYWTGGQGAFF
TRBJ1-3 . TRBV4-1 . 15 TGCGCCAGCAGCCAATCGACAGGCTCTGGAAACACCATATATTTT CASSQSTGSGNTIYF
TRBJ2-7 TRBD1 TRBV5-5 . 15 TGTGCCAGCAGCTGGGGGACAGGGGGATCCTACGAGCAGTACTTC CASSWGTGGSYEQYF
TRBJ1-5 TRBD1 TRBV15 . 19 TGTGCCACCAGCCCGAACTCACGGGAAGGACAGGGCCTCAATCAGCCCCAGCATTTT CATSPNSREGQGLNQPQHF
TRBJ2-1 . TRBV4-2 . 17 TGTGCCAGCAGCCAAGTAAACAGGGTGGGGCACTACAATGAGCAGTTCTTC CASSQVNRVGHYNEQFF
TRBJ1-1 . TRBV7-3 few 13 TGTGCCAGCAGCCGCGGAGTTAACACTGAAGCTTTCTTT CASSRGVNTEAFF
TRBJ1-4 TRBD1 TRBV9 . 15 TGTGCCAGCAGCTTCCGGGACAGGGGGAACGAAAAACTGTTTTTT CASSFRDRGNEKLFF
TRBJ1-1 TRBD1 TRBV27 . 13 TGTGCCAGCAGTTTCCGGCCTACAGGGGCGGCTTTCTTT CASSFRPTGAAFF
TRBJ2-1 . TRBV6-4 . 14 TGTGCCAGCAGTGTGTACATGTCACACAATGAGCAGTTCTTC CASSVYMSHNEQFF